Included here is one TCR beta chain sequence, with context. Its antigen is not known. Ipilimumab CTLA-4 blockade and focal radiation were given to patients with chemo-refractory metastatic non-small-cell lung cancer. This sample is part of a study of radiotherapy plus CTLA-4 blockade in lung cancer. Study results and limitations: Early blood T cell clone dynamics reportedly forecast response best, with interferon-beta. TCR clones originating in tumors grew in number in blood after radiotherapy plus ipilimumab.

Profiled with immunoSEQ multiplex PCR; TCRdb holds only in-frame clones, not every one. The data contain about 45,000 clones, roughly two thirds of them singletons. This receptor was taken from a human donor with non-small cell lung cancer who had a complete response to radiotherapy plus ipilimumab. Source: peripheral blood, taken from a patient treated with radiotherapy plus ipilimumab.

CDR3 nucleotide sequence: TGTGCCAGTAGAGAGATTTGGAGCACAACTAATGAAAAACTGTTTTTT. This sequence encodes CASREIWSTTNEKLFF. The genes are TRBV19 and TRBJ1-4; D unresolved. Germline CDR1 reads LNHDA; CDR2 reads SQIVND (reference sequence). V was trimmed by 6 bases and J by 0 bases, leaving 14 bases between them. The CDR3 is 16 residues long. The entire variable domain, with the rest obtained from reference TRBV19 and TRBJ1-4, is as follows: DGGITQSPKYLFRKEGQNVTLSCEQNLNHDAMYWYRQDPGQGLRLIYYSQIVNDFQKGDIAEGYSVSREKKESFPLTVTSAQKNPTAFYLCASREIWSTTNEKLFFGSGTQLSVL.